These 14 T cell receptor beta chains came from one sample sequenced in a study of T cell responses to AZD1222 COVID-19 vaccine. Using immunoSEQ multiplex PCR, the repertoire was profiled, and TCRdb retains in-frame clones only, with some absent. The sample holds 150,000 to 200,000 clones; roughly 94% are singletons and the top ten take 1.1%. The sequencing used peripheral blood, collected 28 days after the second AZD1222 dose. These receptors were taken from an adult who received the AZD1222 COVID-19 vaccine.

The rearrangement links TRBV10-3 to TRBJ1-2; D possibly corresponds to TRBD1 (6 bases). V was clipped by 2 bases and J by 8 bases, with 9 bases between them. CDR3 length equals 12 residues. The germline V gene has CDR1 ENHRY and CDR2 SYGVKD. Here the CDR3 reads CAISERQAGYTF. The CDR3 nucleotides are TGTGCCATCAGTGAGAGACAGGCCGGCTACACCTTC.

The rearrangement links TRBV6-5 to TRBJ1-4; D is undetermined. V was trimmed by 2 bases and J by 3 bases, leaving 13 bases between them. Germline-derived CDR1 and CDR2 are MNHEY and SVGAGI. This CDR3 is 16 amino acids long. The DNA for the CDR3 is TGTGCCAGCAGTTACCGAAACCCCGCGGCTAATGAAAAACTGTTTTTT. Translating it yields CASSYRNPAANEKLFF.

The gene calls are TRBV18 and TRBJ1-4; TRBD1 matches 10 bases. The V gene end was trimmed by 2 bases and the J gene end by 3 bases; junction bases not matched to a gene: 3. The CDR3 sequence is 16 residues long. Per the germline V gene, CDR1 is KGHSH and CDR2 is LQKENI. The CDR3 DNA is TGTGCCAGCTCACCAAGACAGGGGGCGTCTAATGAAAAACTGTTTTTT. Protein: CASSPRQGASNEKLFF.

This clone appeared once. The DNA of the CDR3 is TGTGCCAGCAGCAGTACTAGCGGGGGGGCGGATACGCAGTATTTT. It yields the protein CASSSTSGGADTQYF. V gene TRBV9 combines with J gene TRBJ2-3; TRBD2 agrees at 13 bases. The CDR3 length is 15 residues. J lost 6 bases, V lost 4 bases, and 5 bases had no gene match. The germline CDR1 and CDR2 sequences are SGDLS and YYNGEE. The full variable domain, rest sourced from reference TRBV9 and TRBJ2-3, is DSGVTQTPKHLITATGQRVTLRCSPRSGDLSVYWYQQSLDQGLQFLIQYYNGEERAKGNILERFSAQQFPDLHSELNLSSLELGDSALYFCASSSTSGGADTQYFGPGTRLTVL.

The genes are TRBV6-5 and TRBJ1-1, with D unclear. Trimming shortened V by 2 bases and J by 7 bases, and 11 bases separated the two germline ends. The CDR3 loop spans 13 amino acids. Germline V gene data show CDR1 as MNHEY and CDR2 as SVGAGI. As DNA, the CDR3 is TGTGCCAGCAGTTACGGTAGCAGGCTTGAAGCTTTCTTT. This codes for CASSYGSRLEAFF.

This chain links TRBV2 with TRBJ1-1; possibly TRBD1 for D (5 bases). CDR3 length: 15 amino acids. The germline CDR1 and CDR2 sequences are SNHLY and FYNNEI. Deletions cut 6 bases from V and 5 bases from J, with 19 bases between. In DNA form, the CDR3 reads TGTGCCAGCAGCAACGACGTCCGTGGGGGTACTGAAGCTTTCTTT. Amino acid sequence: CASSNDVRGGTEAFF.

This clone was seen more than once but under ten times. This chain links TRBV27 with TRBJ1-4; a weak D match, TRBD1 (6 bases). V was trimmed by 6 bases and J by 0 bases, leaving 8 bases between them. The CDR3 runs 14 residues. The V gene's germline CDR1 is MNHEY and CDR2 SMNVEV (reference sequence). The CDR3, as DNA: TGTGCCAGCAGGCGACAGGCAACTAATGAAAAACTGTTTTTT. Translated, it gives CASRRQATNEKLFF. Using reference TRBV27 and TRBJ1-4 for the parts outside the CDR3, the full variable domain is EAQVTQNPRYLITVTGKKLTVTCSQNMNHEYMSWYRQDPGLGLRQIYYSMNVEVTDKGDVPEGYKVSRKEKRNFPLILESPSPNQTSLYFCASRRQATNEKLFFGSGTQLSVL.

V is TRBV20-1 and J is TRBJ1-5; D might be TRBD1 (6 bases). Germline values: CDR1 DFQATT, CDR2 SNEGSKA (reference sequence). Trimming stripped 5 bases from V and 0 bases from J, with 14 bases between. The CDR3 totals 15 residues. The CDR3 protein is CSAREQGRSNQPQHF. The DNA for the CDR3 is TGCAGTGCTCGTGAGCAGGGGCGTAGCAATCAGCCCCAGCATTTT.

On this clone itself: Other DNA sequences in the sample encode the same CDR3. The genes are TRBV5-4 and TRBJ1-1; D gene ambiguous. This CDR3 is built from 11 residues. Germline CDR1 and CDR2: SGHNT and YYREEE (reference sequence). V lost 2 bases to trimming and J lost 4 bases, with 3 bases between them. The CDR3 coding sequence is TGTGCCAGCAGCTTAGGCACTGAAGCTTTCTTT. The encoded protein is CASSLGTEAFF.

DNA for the CDR3: TGTGCCAGCACGGGGGACACGAACACTGAAGCTTTCTTT. Protein: CASTGDTNTEAFF. The genes are TRBV6-5 and TRBJ1-1; D is possibly TRBD1 (6 bases). The germline V gene has CDR1 MNHEY and CDR2 SVGAGI. The CDR3 sequence is 13 residues long. V was cut by 7 bases and J by 1 base, with 10 bases left in between.

This clone is a singleton in its sample. The gene calls are TRBV10-3 and TRBJ1-5; a weak D match, TRBD1 (5 bases). Trimming removed 0 bases from V and 7 bases from J, with 10 bases in between. This CDR3 spans 14 amino acids. Germline values: CDR1 ENHRY, CDR2 SYGVKD. In DNA form, the CDR3 reads TGTGCCATCAGTGAGTCCGAGGGGTGGCAGCCCCAGCATTTT. Protein sequence: CAISESEGWQPQHF.

V is TRBV9 and J is TRBJ2-6; D uncertain. There are 20 residues in the CDR3. The V end lost 3 bases, the J end lost 1 base, and 23 bases lay between the germline ends. CDR1 is SGDLS and CDR2 is YYNGEE in the germline V gene. The CDR3 coding sequence is TGTGCCAGCAGCGCCTTTGATTTAGACCCAGAGGAATCTGGGGCCAACGTCCTGACTTTC. It codes for CASSAFDLDPEESGANVLTF.

The V and J genes are TRBV11-2 and TRBJ1-3, with no clear D. This CDR3 contains 14 residues. From germline, CDR1 is SGHAT and CDR2 FQNNGV. The germline V and J ends were trimmed by 5 bases and 3 bases, with 11 bases remaining between them. The CDR3 region is CASSAGYSGNTIYF. DNA of the CDR3: TGTGCCAGCAGCGCCGGGTACAGTGGAAACACCATATATTTT.

The V gene is TRBV30, the J gene TRBJ2-1; D is perhaps TRBD1 (6 bases). The CDR3 runs to 13 residues. Between the trimmed V and J ends, which lost 1 base and 5 bases, there was a span of 9 bases. CDR1 and CDR2 from the germline V gene are GTSNPN and SVGIG (reference sequence). For the CDR3, the DNA is TGTGCCTGGAGTGGCCCAGGGGACAATGAGCAGTTCTTC. Translated, it gives CAWSGPGDNEQFF.